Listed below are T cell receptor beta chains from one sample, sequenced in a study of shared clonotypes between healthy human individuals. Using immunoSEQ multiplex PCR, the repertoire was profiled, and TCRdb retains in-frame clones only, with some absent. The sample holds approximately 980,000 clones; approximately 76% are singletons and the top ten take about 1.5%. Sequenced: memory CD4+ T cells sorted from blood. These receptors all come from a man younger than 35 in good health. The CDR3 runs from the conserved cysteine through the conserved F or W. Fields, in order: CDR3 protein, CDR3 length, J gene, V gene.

cdr3_aa: CARSFPLVVSGANVLTF; cdr3_length: 17; j_call: TRBJ2-6; v_call: TRBV5-3
cdr3_aa: CACLERQGESYGYTF; cdr3_length: 15; j_call: TRBJ1-2; v_call: TRBV30
cdr3_aa: CASSVSGQGDSPLHF; cdr3_length: 15; j_call: TRBJ1-6; v_call: TRBV9
cdr3_aa: CASSQTVGGGTDTQYF; cdr3_length: 16; j_call: TRBJ2-3; v_call: TRBV9
cdr3_aa: CASSEARGKAFF; cdr3_length: 12; j_call: TRBJ1-1; v_call: TRBV2
cdr3_aa: CASSPRLAQLLGSYNEQFF; cdr3_length: 19; j_call: TRBJ2-1; v_call: TRBV7-9
cdr3_aa: CASLYDRDGDEKLFF; cdr3_length: 15; j_call: TRBJ1-4; v_call: TRBV2
cdr3_aa: CASSLDGVNTEAFF; cdr3_length: 14; j_call: TRBJ1-1; v_call: TRBV18
cdr3_aa: CASSLWAGMSYNSPLHF; cdr3_length: 17; j_call: TRBJ1-6; v_call: TRBV5-5
cdr3_aa: CAASPLAYEQFF; cdr3_length: 12; j_call: TRBJ2-1; v_call: TRBV10-3
cdr3_aa: CASGSDEKLFF; cdr3_length: 11; j_call: TRBJ1-4; v_call: TRBV12-5
cdr3_aa: CASTLSPDANSPLHF; cdr3_length: 15; j_call: TRBJ1-6; v_call: TRBV9
cdr3_aa: CASRADHSNQPQHF; cdr3_length: 14; j_call: TRBJ1-5; v_call: TRBV6-5
cdr3_aa: CASSYREQTGELFF; cdr3_length: 14; j_call: TRBJ2-2; v_call: TRBV7-2
cdr3_aa: CASSLEYSYRPYEQYF; cdr3_length: 16; j_call: TRBJ2-7; v_call: TRBV7-9
cdr3_aa: CASSSPTVNTEAFF; cdr3_length: 14; j_call: TRBJ1-1; v_call: TRBV5-1
cdr3_aa: CASSYNGMNTEAFF; cdr3_length: 14; j_call: TRBJ1-1; v_call: TRBV18
cdr3_aa: CASSPGTSVNEQFF; cdr3_length: 14; j_call: TRBJ2-1; v_call: TRBV7-7
cdr3_aa: CASSAQLAGGRNEQYF; cdr3_length: 16; j_call: TRBJ2-7; v_call: TRBV9
cdr3_aa: CASSPRTSGRYNEQFF; cdr3_length: 16; j_call: TRBJ2-1; v_call: TRBV7-2
cdr3_aa: CASSLGIANNEQFF; cdr3_length: 14; j_call: TRBJ2-1; v_call: TRBV7-2
cdr3_aa: CASSPRSGQLAKNIQYF; cdr3_length: 17; j_call: TRBJ2-4; v_call: TRBV7-9
cdr3_aa: CASSTDSFLSNQPQHF; cdr3_length: 16; j_call: TRBJ1-5; v_call: TRBV2
cdr3_aa: CASSLGQKTSTDTQYF; cdr3_length: 16; j_call: TRBJ2-3; v_call: TRBV11-3
cdr3_aa: CASSPLDQRETQYF; cdr3_length: 14; j_call: TRBJ2-5; v_call: TRBV5-1
cdr3_aa: CACGGVAGVTEQYF; cdr3_length: 14; j_call: TRBJ2-7; v_call: TRBV5-1
cdr3_aa: CASSQTWNTEAFF; cdr3_length: 13; j_call: TRBJ1-1; v_call: TRBV7-9
cdr3_aa: CASSTIQGVSQYF; cdr3_length: 13; j_call: TRBJ2-5; v_call: TRBV28
cdr3_aa: CASRPQGGNTEAFF; cdr3_length: 14; j_call: TRBJ1-1; v_call: TRBV6-6
cdr3_aa: CASSLGPRDAYEQYF; cdr3_length: 15; j_call: TRBJ2-7; v_call: TRBV13
cdr3_aa: CASSLVSPQSGYGYTF; cdr3_length: 16; j_call: TRBJ1-2; v_call: TRBV5-5
cdr3_aa: CASTGTGNQPQHF; cdr3_length: 13; j_call: TRBJ1-5; v_call: TRBV7-9
cdr3_aa: CAISETGGLQYEQYF; cdr3_length: 15; j_call: TRBJ2-7; v_call: TRBV10-3